This record covers a single TCR beta chain. Mismatch with germline at one junction end may stem from a read error. This entry belongs to a study of T-cell reconstitution after alpha-beta-depleted transplantation in children. The library targeted TCRbeta and was prepared with unique molecular identifiers. Via MiXCR, TCRdb re-called the PCR reads, giving one row per CDR3 protein. The sample records some 390,000 distinct CDR3 sequences, around 21% being singletons. There are 19 residues in the CDR3. The germline CDR1 and CDR2 sequences are DFQATT and SNEGSKA (reference sequence). The sequence was collected from a human donor who donated a stem cell graft to a child with acute myeloid leukemia. The material sequenced was PBMCs from the stem cell graft donor, taken from the stem cell graft. This chain joins TRBV20-1 and TRBJ2-3; the D gene could be TRBD1 or TRBD2 (5 bases each). The CDR3 protein is CCAPGQPGTLVATTDTQYF. The DNA of the CDR3 is TGCTGTGCTCCTGGCCAGCCAGGGACGCTTGTAGCAACCACAGATACGCAGTATTTT.